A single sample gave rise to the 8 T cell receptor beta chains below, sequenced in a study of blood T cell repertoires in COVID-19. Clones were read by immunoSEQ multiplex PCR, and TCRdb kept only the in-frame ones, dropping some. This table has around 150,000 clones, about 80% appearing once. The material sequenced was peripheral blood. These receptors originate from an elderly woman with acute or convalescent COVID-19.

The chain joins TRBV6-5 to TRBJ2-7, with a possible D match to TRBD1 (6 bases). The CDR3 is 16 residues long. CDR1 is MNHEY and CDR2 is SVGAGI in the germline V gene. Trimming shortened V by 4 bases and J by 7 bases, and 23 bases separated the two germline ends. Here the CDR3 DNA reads TGTGCCAGCAGTTCGGCCGACAGGACCCCTCGGGGAGAGCAGTACTTC. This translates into CASSSADRTPRGEQYF.

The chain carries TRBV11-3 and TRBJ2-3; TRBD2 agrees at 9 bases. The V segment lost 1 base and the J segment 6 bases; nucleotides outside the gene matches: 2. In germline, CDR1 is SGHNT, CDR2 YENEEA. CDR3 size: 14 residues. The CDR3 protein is CASSLGGTSDTQYF. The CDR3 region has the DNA TGTGCCAGCAGCTTAGGGGGGACTAGCGATACGCAGTATTTT.

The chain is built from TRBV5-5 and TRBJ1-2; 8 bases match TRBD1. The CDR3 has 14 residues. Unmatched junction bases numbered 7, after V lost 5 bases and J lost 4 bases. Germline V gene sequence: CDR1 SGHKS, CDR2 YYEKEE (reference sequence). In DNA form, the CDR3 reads TGTGCCAGCAGAGTAGGACAGGGCCTCTATGGCTACACCTTC. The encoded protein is CASRVGQGLYGYTF.

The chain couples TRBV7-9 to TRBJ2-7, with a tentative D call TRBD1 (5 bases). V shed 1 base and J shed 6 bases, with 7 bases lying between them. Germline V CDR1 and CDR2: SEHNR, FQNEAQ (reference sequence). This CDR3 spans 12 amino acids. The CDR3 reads CASSLEGFEQYF. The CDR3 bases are TGTGCCAGCAGCTTAGAGGGGTTCGAGCAGTACTTC. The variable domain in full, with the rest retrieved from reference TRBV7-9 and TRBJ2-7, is DTGVSQNPRHKITKRGQNVTFRCDPISEHNRLYWYRQTLGQGPEFLTYFQNEAQLEKSRLLSDRFSAERPKGSFSTLEIQRTEQGDSAMYLCASSLEGFEQYFGPGTRLTVT.

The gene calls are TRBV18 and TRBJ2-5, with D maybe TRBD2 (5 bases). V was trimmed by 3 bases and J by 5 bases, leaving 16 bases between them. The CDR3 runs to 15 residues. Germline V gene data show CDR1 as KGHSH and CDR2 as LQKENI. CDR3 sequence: CASSPLGSAAETQYF. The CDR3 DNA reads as TGTGCCAGCTCACCCCTAGGGAGCGCCGCCGAGACCCAGTACTTC.

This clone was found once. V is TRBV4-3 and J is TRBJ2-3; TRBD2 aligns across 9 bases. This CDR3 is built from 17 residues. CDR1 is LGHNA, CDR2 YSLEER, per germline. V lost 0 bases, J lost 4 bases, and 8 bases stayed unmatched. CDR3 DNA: TGCGCCAGCAGCCAAGATCTGGAGCGGGAGGTGCCAGATACGCAGTATTTT. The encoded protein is CASSQDLEREVPDTQYF.

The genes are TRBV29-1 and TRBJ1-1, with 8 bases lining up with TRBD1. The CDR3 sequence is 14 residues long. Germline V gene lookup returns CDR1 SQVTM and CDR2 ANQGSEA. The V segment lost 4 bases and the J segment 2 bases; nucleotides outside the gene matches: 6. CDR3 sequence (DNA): TGCAGCGTTGGGGGCGACAGGGGTAACACTGAAGCTTTCTTT. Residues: CSVGGDRGNTEAFF. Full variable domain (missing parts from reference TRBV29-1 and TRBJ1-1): SAVISQKPSRDICQRGTSLTIQCQVDSQVTMMFWYRQQPGQSLTLIATANQGSEATYESGFVIDKFPISRPNLTFSTLTVSNMSPEDSSIYLCSVGGDRGNTEAFFGQGTRLTVV.

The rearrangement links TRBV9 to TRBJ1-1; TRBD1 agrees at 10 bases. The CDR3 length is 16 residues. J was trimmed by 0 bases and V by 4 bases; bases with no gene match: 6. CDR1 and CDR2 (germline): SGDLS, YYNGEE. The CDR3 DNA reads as TGTGCCAGCAGCAAAGGGACAGGGGCAATGAACACTGAAGCTTTCTTT. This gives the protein CASSKGTGAMNTEAFF.